Listed here are 16 T cell receptor beta chains from one sample, sequenced in a study of blood T cell repertoires in COVID-19. Profiling relied on immunoSEQ multiplex PCR, and the TCRdb table lists in-frame clones only, not all of them. This table has around 15,000 clones, approximately 85% appearing once. The source material was peripheral blood. These receptors all stem from a man aged 65 to 85 in a cohort sampled during active COVID-19.

The CDR3 loop reads CASSRSRDSHSSGQYF. The CDR3, as DNA: TGTGCCAGCAGCCGTTCGCGTGACAGCCATTCCTCAGGGCAGTACTTC. The chain has TRBV7-2 and TRBJ2-7; tentatively, D is TRBD1 (5 bases). V dropped 5 bases and J dropped 9 bases, with 26 bases sitting between them. This CDR3 comprises 16 residues. Germline lookup yields CDR1 SGHTA and CDR2 FQGNSA.

The chain recombines TRBV19 with TRBJ2-5; 7 positions match TRBD1. This CDR3 is 16 amino acids long. CDR1 LNHDA and CDR2 SQIVND come from the germline V gene (reference sequence). Trimming removed 5 bases from V and 3 bases from J; junction bases left unmatched: 12. CDR3 DNA: TGTGCCAGTAGTGGGGACAGCTACGAAATCGAAGAGACCCAGTACTTC. Translated: CASSGDSYEIEETQYF. The full variable domain, its missing parts supplied by reference TRBV19 and TRBJ2-5, is DGGITQSPKYLFRKEGQNVTLSCEQNLNHDAMYWYRQDPGQGLRLIYYSQIVNDFQKGDIAEGYSVSREKKESFPLTVTSAQKNPTAFYLCASSGDSYEIEETQYFGPGTRLLVL.

This chain links TRBV6-5 with TRBJ2-2; no firm D call. The CDR3 sequence is 14 residues long. Germline V gene lookup returns CDR1 MNHEY and CDR2 SVGAGI. V shed 5 bases and J shed 4 bases, with 11 bases lying between them. CDR3 nucleotides: TGTGCCAGCAGTATCCCCGACTCCACCGGGGAGCTGTTTTTT. Translated, it gives CASSIPDSTGELFF.

V gene TRBV18 combines with J gene TRBJ1-3; D ambiguous. Germline V gene sequence: CDR1 KGHSH, CDR2 LQKENI. The CDR3 covers 16 residues. V shed 1 base and J shed 3 bases, with 13 bases lying between them. CDR3 region: CASSPREGSVGNTIYF. CDR3 nucleotide sequence: TGTGCCAGCTCACCACGGGAGGGCAGCGTTGGAAACACCATATATTTT.

The chain has TRBV5-1 and TRBJ2-1; 7 nucleotides match TRBD2. Germline-derived CDR1 and CDR2 are SGHRS and YFSETQ. V lost 0 bases to trimming and J lost 8 bases; unmatched junction nucleotides: 8. The length of the CDR3 is 15 residues. CDR3 residues: CASSLVAGAFYEQFF. CDR3 DNA sequence: TGCGCCAGCAGCTTGGTTGCGGGAGCCTTCTATGAGCAGTTCTTC.

The chain uses TRBV5-1 and TRBJ2-1; 7 nucleotides match TRBD1. Germline lookup yields CDR1 SGHRS and CDR2 YFSETQ. The CDR3 is 15 amino acids. The V segment lost 2 bases and the J segment 0 bases; nucleotides outside the gene matches: 2. CDR3 in DNA: TGCGCCAGCAGCTTTCGGGACAGCTCCTACAATGAGCAGTTCTTC. As protein: CASSFRDSSYNEQFF.

This chain joins TRBV5-6 and TRBJ1-4; the D gene is possibly TRBD1 (5 bases). Trimming stripped 4 bases from V and 0 bases from J, with 13 bases between. The V gene's germline CDR1 is SGHDT and CDR2 YYEEEE. There are 16 residues in the CDR3. Here the CDR3 reads CASSPDMTATNEKLFF. Written as DNA, the CDR3 is TGTGCCAGCAGCCCGGACATGACGGCAACTAATGAAAAACTGTTTTTT.

The J gene is TRBJ2-7, the V gene TRBV2; TRBD2 matches 10 bases. Unmatched junction bases numbered 9, after V lost 8 bases and J lost 5 bases. Germline V CDR1 and CDR2: SNHLY, FYNNEI. The CDR3 contains 14 residues. CDR3 amino acids: CASQESGTSDEQYF. The CDR3 DNA reads TGTGCCAGCCAAGAGTCCGGGACTAGCGACGAGCAGTACTTC.

The rearrangement joins TRBV24-1 to TRBJ1-4; 11 nucleotides line up with TRBD1. This CDR3 spans 17 amino acids. CDR1 is KGHDR, CDR2 SFDVKD, per germline. Trimming cost V 4 bases and J 6 bases; bases outside gene matches: 9. The CDR3 nucleotides are TGTGCCACCAGTGACCCCGTAAGGACAGGGGGCGATGAAAAACTGTTTTTT. Amino acids: CATSDPVRTGGDEKLFF.

The chain carries TRBV18 and TRBJ2-3; TRBD1 matches at 10 bases. This CDR3 has 18 residues. The junction had 10 bases not matched to a gene; V was cut back by 1 base and J by 3 bases. CDR1 and CDR2 from the germline V gene are KGHSH and LQKENI. The CDR3, as DNA: TGTGCCAGCTCACCACTTCGATCCGGGACAGGGGAGACAGATACGCAGTATTTT. Translating gives CASSPLRSGTGETDTQYF.

Here the CDR3 reads CASSPRESDTEAFF. The CDR3 DNA is TGCGCCAGCAGCCCCCGCGAGTCTGACACTGAAGCTTTCTTT. The V call is TRBV5-1, the J call TRBJ1-1; D is undetermined. V lost 4 bases and J 3 bases, leaving 13 bases between the germline ends. The germline V gene encodes CDR1 SGHRS and CDR2 YFSETQ. The CDR3 is 14 amino acids.

This rearrangement joins TRBV5-6 to TRBJ2-1; D perhaps matches TRBD2 (5 bases). The germline V gene has CDR1 SGHDT and CDR2 YYEEEE. Deletions cut 4 bases from V and 2 bases from J, with 16 bases between. The CDR3 is 16 residues long. The CDR3 protein is CASSPLEGTPYNEQFF. CDR3 DNA: TGTGCCAGCAGCCCCCTCGAGGGAACCCCCTACAATGAGCAGTTCTTC.

The CDR3 DNA follows: TGTGCCAGCTCACCACTCACAGAATTGAACACTGAAGCTTTCTTT. This sequence encodes CASSPLTELNTEAFF. V gene TRBV18 combines with J gene TRBJ1-1; no definite D call. This CDR3 comprises 15 residues. Germline assignment: CDR1 KGHSH and CDR2 LQKENI. V was cut by 1 base and J by 0 bases, with 9 bases left in between.

The CDR3 region is CASSLAENTGELFF. CDR3 sequence (DNA): TGTGCCAGCAGTTTAGCAGAGAACACCGGGGAGCTGTTTTTT. The chain has TRBV27 and TRBJ2-2; D gene ambiguous. Germline V gene sequence: CDR1 MNHEY, CDR2 SMNVEV (reference sequence). The V and J ends lost 2 bases and 1 base respectively, with 5 bases between them. The CDR3 runs to 14 residues.

This clone has just a few counts. V is TRBV27 and J is TRBJ2-1; 12 bases are shared with TRBD2. This CDR3 contains 15 residues. V shed 2 bases and J 6 bases; nucleotides not matched to a gene: 2. Germline CDR1 and CDR2: MNHEY and SMNVEV (reference sequence). CDR3 sequence reads: CASSLLAGGPNEQFF. CDR3 bases: TGTGCCAGCAGTTTACTAGCGGGAGGGCCCAATGAGCAGTTCTTC.

This clone was recorded only once. The gene calls are TRBV7-7 and TRBJ2-3; 13 nucleotides match TRBD2. The CDR3 has 16 residues. The V gene end was trimmed by 4 bases and the J gene end by 5 bases; junction bases not matched to a gene: 6. Germline V CDR1 and CDR2: SSHAT, FNYEAQ (reference sequence). CDR3 coding DNA: TGTGCCAGCAGCTCCAGGACTAGCGGGAGTGGAGATACGCAGTATTTT. It specifies CASSSRTSGSGDTQYF.